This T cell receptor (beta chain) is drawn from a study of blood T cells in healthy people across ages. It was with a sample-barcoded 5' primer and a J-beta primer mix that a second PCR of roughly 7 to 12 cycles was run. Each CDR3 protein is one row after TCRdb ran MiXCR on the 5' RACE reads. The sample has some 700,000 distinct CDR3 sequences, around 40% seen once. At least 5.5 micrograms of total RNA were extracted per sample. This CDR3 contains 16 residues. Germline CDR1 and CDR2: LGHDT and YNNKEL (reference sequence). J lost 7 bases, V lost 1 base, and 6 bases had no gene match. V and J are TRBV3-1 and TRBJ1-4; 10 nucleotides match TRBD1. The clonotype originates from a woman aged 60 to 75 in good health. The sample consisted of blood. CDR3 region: CASSQAAGQGSEKLFF. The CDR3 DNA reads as TGTGCCAGCAGCCAAGCAGCGGGACAGGGGAGTGAAAAACTGTTTTTT. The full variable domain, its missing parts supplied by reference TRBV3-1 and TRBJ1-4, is DTAVSQTPKYLVTQMGNDKSIKCEQNLGHDTMYWYKQDSKKFLKIMFSYNNKELIINETVPNRFSPKSPDKAHLNLHINSLELGDSAVYFCASSQAAGQGSEKLFFGSGTQLSVL.